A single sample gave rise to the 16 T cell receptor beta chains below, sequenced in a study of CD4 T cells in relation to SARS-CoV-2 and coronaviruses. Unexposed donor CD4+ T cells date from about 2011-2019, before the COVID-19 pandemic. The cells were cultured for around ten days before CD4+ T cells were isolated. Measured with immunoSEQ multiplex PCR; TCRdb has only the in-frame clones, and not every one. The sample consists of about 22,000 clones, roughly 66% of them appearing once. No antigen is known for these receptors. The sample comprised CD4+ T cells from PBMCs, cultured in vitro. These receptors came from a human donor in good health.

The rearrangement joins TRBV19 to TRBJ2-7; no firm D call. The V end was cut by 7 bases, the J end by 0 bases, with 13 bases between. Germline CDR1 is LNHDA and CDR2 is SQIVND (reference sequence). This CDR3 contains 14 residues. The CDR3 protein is CASKGGMSSYEQYF. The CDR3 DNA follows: TGTGCCAGTAAGGGCGGTATGAGCTCCTACGAGCAGTACTTC.

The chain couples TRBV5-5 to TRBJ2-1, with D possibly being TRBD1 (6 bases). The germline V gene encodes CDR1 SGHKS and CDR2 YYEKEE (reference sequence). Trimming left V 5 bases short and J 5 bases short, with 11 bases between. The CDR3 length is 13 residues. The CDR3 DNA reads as TGTGCCAGCAGTCGGGACACCAACAATGAGCAGTTCTTC. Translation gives CASSRDTNNEQFF. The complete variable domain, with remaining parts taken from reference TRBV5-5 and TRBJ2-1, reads DAGVTQSPTHLIKTRGQQVTLRCSPISGHKSVSWYQQVLGQGPQFIFQYYEKEERGRGNFPDRFSARQFPNYSSELNVNALLLGDSALYLCASSRDTNNEQFFGPGTRLTVL.

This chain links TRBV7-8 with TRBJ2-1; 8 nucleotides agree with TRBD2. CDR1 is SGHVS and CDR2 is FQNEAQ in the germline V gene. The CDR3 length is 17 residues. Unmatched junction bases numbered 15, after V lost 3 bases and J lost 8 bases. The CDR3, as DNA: TGTGCCAGCAGCTTCCGCCGTGATAGCGGGGCGGGGGATGAGCAGTTCTTC. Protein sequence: CASSFRRDSGAGDEQFF.

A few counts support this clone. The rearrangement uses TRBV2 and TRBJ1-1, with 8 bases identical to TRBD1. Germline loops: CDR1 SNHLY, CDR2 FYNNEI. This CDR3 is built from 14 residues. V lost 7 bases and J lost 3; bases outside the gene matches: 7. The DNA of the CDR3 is TGTGCCAGCAACTCAGGACAGGGATACACTGAAGCTTTCTTT. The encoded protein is CASNSGQGYTEAFF.

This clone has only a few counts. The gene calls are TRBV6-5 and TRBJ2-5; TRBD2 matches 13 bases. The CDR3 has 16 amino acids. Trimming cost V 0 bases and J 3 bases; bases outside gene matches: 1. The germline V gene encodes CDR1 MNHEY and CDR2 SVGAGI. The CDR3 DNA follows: TGTGCCAGCAGTTACTCCGGGACTAGCGGGAAAGAGACCCAGTACTTC. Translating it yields CASSYSGTSGKETQYF.

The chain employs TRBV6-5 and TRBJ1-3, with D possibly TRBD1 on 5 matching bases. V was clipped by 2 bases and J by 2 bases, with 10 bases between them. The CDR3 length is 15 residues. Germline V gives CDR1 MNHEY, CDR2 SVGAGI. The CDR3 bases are TGTGCCAGCAGTTACGGGGGTCCCCCTGGAAACACCATATATTTT. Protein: CASSYGGPPGNTIYF.

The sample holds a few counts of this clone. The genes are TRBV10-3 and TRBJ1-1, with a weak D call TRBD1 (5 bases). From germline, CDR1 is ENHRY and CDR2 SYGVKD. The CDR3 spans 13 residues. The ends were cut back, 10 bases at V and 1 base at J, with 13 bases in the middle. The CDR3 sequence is CATQLTGNTEAFF. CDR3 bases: TGTGCCACGCAGCTTACAGGGAACACTGAAGCTTTCTTT.

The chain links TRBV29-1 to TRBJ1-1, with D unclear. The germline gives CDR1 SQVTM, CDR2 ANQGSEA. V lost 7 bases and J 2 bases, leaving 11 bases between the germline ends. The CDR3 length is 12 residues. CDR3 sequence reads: CSAARSNTEAFF. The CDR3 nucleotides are TGCAGCGCTGCGCGGAGTAACACTGAAGCTTTCTTT. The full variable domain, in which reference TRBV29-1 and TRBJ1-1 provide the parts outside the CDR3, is SAVISQKPSRDICQRGTSLTIQCQVDSQVTMMFWYRQQPGQSLTLIATANQGSEATYESGFVIDKFPISRPNLTFSTLTVSNMSPEDSSIYLCSAARSNTEAFFGQGTRLTVV.

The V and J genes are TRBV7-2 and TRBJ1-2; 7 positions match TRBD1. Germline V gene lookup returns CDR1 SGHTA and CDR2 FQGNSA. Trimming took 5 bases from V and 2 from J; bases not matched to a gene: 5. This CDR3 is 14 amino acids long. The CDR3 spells CASSQDRLNYGYTF. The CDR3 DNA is TGTGCCAGCAGCCAGGACAGGTTAAACTATGGCTACACCTTC.

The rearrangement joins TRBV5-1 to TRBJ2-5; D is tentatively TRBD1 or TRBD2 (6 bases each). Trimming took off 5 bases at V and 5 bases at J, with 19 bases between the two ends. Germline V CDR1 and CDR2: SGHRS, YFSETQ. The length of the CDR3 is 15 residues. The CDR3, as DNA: TGCGCCAGCAGGGGCTTAGGGGGGAACTCGGAGACCCAGTACTTC. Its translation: CASRGLGGNSETQYF.

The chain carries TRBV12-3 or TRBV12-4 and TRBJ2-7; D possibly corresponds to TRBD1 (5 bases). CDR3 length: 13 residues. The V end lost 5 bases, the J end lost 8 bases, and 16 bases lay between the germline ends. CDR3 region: CASSRQADSKQYF. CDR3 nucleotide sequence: TGTGCCAGCAGTCGACAAGCCGACAGTAAGCAGTACTTC.

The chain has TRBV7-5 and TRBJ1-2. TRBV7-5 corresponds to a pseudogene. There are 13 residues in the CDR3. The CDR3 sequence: CARSLAWGAGYTF. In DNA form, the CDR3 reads TGTGCCAGAAGCTTAGCTTGGGGGGCAGGCTACACCTTC.

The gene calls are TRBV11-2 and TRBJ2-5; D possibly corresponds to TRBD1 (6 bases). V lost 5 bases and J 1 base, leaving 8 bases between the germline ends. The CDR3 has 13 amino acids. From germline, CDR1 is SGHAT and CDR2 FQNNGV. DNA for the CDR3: TGTGCCAGCAGCGCGGACAGCCAAGAGACCCAGTACTTC. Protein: CASSADSQETQYF. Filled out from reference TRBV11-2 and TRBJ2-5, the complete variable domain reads EAGVAQSPRYKIIEKRQSVAFWCNPISGHATLYWYQQILGQGPKLLIQFQNNGVVDDSQLPKDRFSAERLKGVDSTLKIQPAKLEDSAVYLCASSADSQETQYFGPGTRLLVL.

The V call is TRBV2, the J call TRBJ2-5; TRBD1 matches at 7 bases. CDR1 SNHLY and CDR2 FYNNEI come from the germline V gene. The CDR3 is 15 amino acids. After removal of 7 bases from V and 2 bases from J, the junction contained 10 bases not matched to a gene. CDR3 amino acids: CASTERGRGQETQYF. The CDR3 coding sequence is TGTGCCAGCACCGAGAGGGGGCGCGGGCAAGAGACCCAGTACTTC.

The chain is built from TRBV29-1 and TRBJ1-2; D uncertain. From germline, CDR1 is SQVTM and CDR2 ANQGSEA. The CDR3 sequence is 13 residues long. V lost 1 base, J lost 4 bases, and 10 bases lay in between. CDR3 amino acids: CSVEGMALYGYTF. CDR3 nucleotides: TGCAGCGTTGAAGGCATGGCTCTCTATGGCTACACCTTC.

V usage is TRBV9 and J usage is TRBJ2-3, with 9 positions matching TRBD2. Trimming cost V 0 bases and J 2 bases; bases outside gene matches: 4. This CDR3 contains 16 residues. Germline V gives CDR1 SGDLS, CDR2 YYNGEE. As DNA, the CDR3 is TGTGCCAGCAGCGTAGGGGCTAGCGGGAACACAGATACGCAGTATTTT. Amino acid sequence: CASSVGASGNTDTQYF.